This TCR beta chain was recovered during a study of cytomegalovirus exposure and HLA in healthy donors. The study's findings and limits: First-cohort TCR clusters were later found to tend to co-occur in the 120 validation repertoires. Reports described diagnosis of cytomegalovirus status by the classifier as highly specific and sensitive. The study flagged about 150 TCR beta chains as cytomegalovirus-associated.

In its sample, this clone was seen a few times. Its antigen is still unknown. Mismatch with germline at one junction end may stem from a read error. Donors were drawn from the approximately 120-subject validation cohort, separate from the roughly 670-subject first cohort. The CDR3 loop spans 14 amino acids. The V gene's germline CDR1 is SGHAT and CDR2 FQNNGV. Sequencing was performed with immunoSEQ multiplex PCR; in TCRdb, only in-frame clones are kept and a portion is missing. The sample contains some 140,000 clones, 85% to 90% of which appear only once. The V and J genes are TRBV11-2 and TRBJ1-1, with TRBD1 identical over 7 bases. The receptor was isolated from a human donor in good health. Sequencing input: PBMCs. The CDR3 protein is CASSLETGMTEAFF. The CDR3 bases are TGTGCCAGCAGCCTAGAGACAGGGATGACTGAAGCTTTCTTT.